This T cell receptor beta chain was found in a study of human T cells and chemical hapten exposure. TCRdb used MiXCR to reprocess the RACE reads, holding one entry per CDR3 protein. This repertoire shows about 40,000 distinct CDR3 sequences, about 10% found once; its top ten account for approximately 6.2%. Ten or more counts support this clonotype. CDR3 size: 13 residues. V gave up 2 bases and J gave up 10 bases, with 9 bases separating them. Time point meaning: pre-sensitization, week 0. The sample's treatment: therapeutic diphenylcyclopropenone sensitization with weekly scalp DPC. V is TRBV12-3 or TRBV12-4 and J is TRBJ1-6; D possibly corresponds to TRBD1 (5 bases). The source material was whole blood, sampled in connection with sensitization to the hapten diphenylcyclopropenone (DPC). The origin of this receptor is a man aged 30 to 45 with alopecia areata. Some clones in this sample may be carry-over from other donors' samples. In nucleotides, the CDR3 is TGTGCCAGCAGTTTACCAGGGAACTCACCCCTCCACTTT. Translation gives CASSLPGNSPLHF.